Listed here are 27 T cell receptor beta chains from one sample, sequenced in a study of blood T cell repertoires in COVID-19 (dated by TCRdb to about 2020). The library was made by the immunoSEQ multiplex PCR assay. TCRdb limited this immuneACCESS table to in-frame rearrangements with V and J called. A share of clones is missing; checked studies link under half to unresolved V genes, and the rest is unexplained. The sample records over 200,000 clones, around nine tenths of which are singletons. Of the sample, under 7% falls within the top ten clones. Sequenced: peripheral blood. Receptor source: a man between 60 and 70 years old who had recovered from COVID-19.

This clone was counted a single time. The chain links TRBV11-2 to TRBJ2-3, with TRBD1 identical over 8 bases. Germline loops: CDR1 SGHAT, CDR2 FQNNGV. With V trimmed by 5 bases and J by 2 bases, 6 bases remained unmatched. This CDR3 comprises 15 residues. The DNA for the CDR3 is TGTGCCAGCAGCCGGACAGGGACGGCCACAGATACGCAGTATTTT. As protein: CASSRTGTATDTQYF.

This chain links TRBV5-5 with TRBJ1-2; D is possibly TRBD1 (5 bases). The CDR3 consists of 15 residues. CDR1 and CDR2 (germline): SGHKS, YYEKEE (reference sequence). Trimming took off 5 bases at V and 3 bases at J, with 17 bases between the two ends. In DNA form, the CDR3 reads TGTGCCAGCAGACATGGGGGGATGGGCGACTATGGCTACACCTTC. Residues: CASRHGGMGDYGYTF.

The J gene is TRBJ2-3, the V gene TRBV6-2 or TRBV6-3; tentative D call: TRBD2 (5 bases). This CDR3 spans 12 amino acids. V was shortened by 2 bases and J by 6 bases, with 6 bases between the two germline ends. Germline CDR1 is MNHEY and CDR2 is SVGEGT. The CDR3 nucleotides are TGTGCCAGCAGTTACCCGGGGGATACGCAGTATTTT. Its protein product is CASSYPGDTQYF.

The V call is TRBV11-1, the J call TRBJ2-7, with D perhaps matching TRBD2 (6 bases). Trimming stripped 4 bases from V and 6 bases from J, with 19 bases between. CDR1 and CDR2 from the germline V gene are SGHAT and FQDESV (reference sequence). The CDR3 consists of 15 residues. The CDR3 sequence: CASSSDPGGSLEQYF. The CDR3 DNA reads as TGTGCCAGCAGCTCCGACCCTGGGGGGTCTCTCGAGCAGTACTTC.

V gene TRBV7-3 combines with J gene TRBJ2-1; 11 bases are a match to TRBD2. Germline loops: CDR1 SGHTA, CDR2 FQGTGA. Trimming at V came to 0 bases and at J to 5 bases, leaving 6 bases not matched to a gene. The CDR3 has 17 amino acids. This chain's CDR3 is CASSLTPGSGGDNEQFF. The CDR3 DNA reads as TGTGCCAGCAGCTTAACCCCTGGTAGCGGGGGGGACAATGAGCAGTTCTTC.

The CDR3 DNA follows: TGTGCCAGCAGTAAACAAGGGACAGGGGGAAAGACCCAGTACTTC. Encoded protein: CASSKQGTGGKTQYF. The rearrangement uses TRBV6-5 and TRBJ2-5; TRBD1 matches 11 bases. V lost 5 bases and J lost 6; bases outside the gene matches: 8. The CDR3 loop spans 15 amino acids. CDR1 is MNHEY and CDR2 is SVGAGI in the germline V gene.

The CDR3 loop reads CSVESSGANVLTF. DNA for the CDR3: TGCAGCGTTGAGAGCTCTGGGGCCAACGTCCTGACTTTC. The chain is built from TRBV29-1 and TRBJ2-6; D is ambiguous. The CDR3 covers 13 residues. Germline V gene sequence: CDR1 SQVTM, CDR2 ANQGSEA. The V and J ends lost 3 bases and 0 bases respectively, with 3 bases between them.

V usage is TRBV6-6 and J usage is TRBJ2-7; D is possibly TRBD1 (6 bases). The CDR3 has 12 amino acids. V lost 11 bases, J lost 1 base, and 12 bases lay in between. CDR1 is MNHNY, CDR2 SVGAGI, per germline (reference sequence). The DNA of the CDR3 is TGTGCCGCCAGGGGCAGTTCCTACGAGCAGTACTTC. This gives the protein CAARGSSYEQYF.

This clone was recorded once. The chain links TRBV19 to TRBJ1-2; 7 bases align to TRBD1. V was clipped by 4 bases and J by 4 bases; unmatched bases: 6. CDR3 length equals 14 residues. The germline CDR1 and CDR2 sequences are LNHDA and SQIVND (reference sequence). The CDR3: CASSTQDRLYGYTF. The CDR3 DNA reads TGTGCCAGTAGTACCCAGGACAGGCTCTATGGCTACACCTTC. The variable domain in full, with the rest retrieved from reference TRBV19 and TRBJ1-2, is DGGITQSPKYLFRKEGQNVTLSCEQNLNHDAMYWYRQDPGQGLRLIYYSQIVNDFQKGDIAEGYSVSREKKESFPLTVTSAQKNPTAFYLCASSTQDRLYGYTFGSGTRLTVV.

The chain has TRBV20-1 and TRBJ2-5; TRBD2 aligns across 7 bases. Trimming removed 3 bases from V and 1 base from J; junction bases left unmatched: 8. The length of the CDR3 is 15 residues. Germline lookup yields CDR1 DFQATT and CDR2 SNEGSKA (reference sequence). The CDR3 region has the DNA TGCAGTGCTAGTAACCCGCAGCGGGGCCAAGAGACCCAGTACTTC. Translating it yields CSASNPQRGQETQYF.

This sequence joins TRBV19 and TRBJ2-2; TRBD1 matches 9 bases. Germline V gene data show CDR1 as LNHDA and CDR2 as SQIVND (reference sequence). The CDR3 runs 17 residues. J was trimmed by 3 bases and V by 3 bases; bases with no gene match: 8. CDR3 region: CASSMTRGQGYTGELFF. CDR3 in DNA: TGTGCCAGTAGTATGACTCGCGGACAGGGGTACACCGGGGAGCTGTTTTTT.

This rearrangement joins TRBV5-4 to TRBJ1-2; 9 bases match TRBD1. The CDR3 is 14 residues long. Per the germline V gene, CDR1 is SGHNT and CDR2 is YYREEE (reference sequence). Trimming removed 4 bases from V and 2 bases from J; junction bases left unmatched: 3. The chain's CDR3 is CASSHGQGNYGYTF. The CDR3 nucleotides are TGTGCCAGCAGCCATGGACAGGGGAACTATGGCTACACCTTC.

The chain employs TRBV19 and TRBJ1-6; TRBD1 aligns across 8 bases. Germline values: CDR1 LNHDA, CDR2 SQIVND (reference sequence). V shed 5 bases, J shed 10 bases, and the junction held 7 bases outside the gene matches. The CDR3 extends over 14 amino acids. This CDR3 is CASSPDRAPSPLHF. The CDR3 DNA follows: TGTGCCAGTAGTCCGGACAGGGCGCCATCACCCCTCCACTTT. The whole variable domain, remainder taken from reference TRBV19 and TRBJ1-6, is DGGITQSPKYLFRKEGQNVTLSCEQNLNHDAMYWYRQDPGQGLRLIYYSQIVNDFQKGDIAEGYSVSREKKESFPLTVTSAQKNPTAFYLCASSPDRAPSPLHFGNGTRLTVT.

V gene TRBV7-2 combines with J gene TRBJ2-2; TRBD2 is a possible D gene (6 bases). The CDR3 is 16 residues long. From germline, CDR1 is SGHTA and CDR2 FQGNSA. The V end was cut by 5 bases, the J end by 0 bases, with 13 bases between. The CDR3 region has the DNA TGTGCCAGCAGCCACTTACGGGGGTCGAACACCGGGGAGCTGTTTTTT. This sequence encodes CASSHLRGSNTGELFF.

With respect to this clone: The sample contains more than one DNA sequence encoding this CDR3. The chain joins TRBV6-5 to TRBJ2-1; D is unclear. This CDR3 has 11 amino acids. The V gene's germline CDR1 is MNHEY and CDR2 SVGAGI. With 4 bases removed from V and 9 bases from J, the gap between germline ends came to 7 bases. CDR3 sequence (DNA): TGTGCCAGCAGTTCCGGTGGTGAGCAGTTCTTC. The encoded protein is CASSSGGEQFF.

The chain has TRBV27 and TRBJ1-1; D is possibly TRBD1 (5 bases). Trimming stripped 3 bases from V and 1 base from J, with 15 bases between. This CDR3 has 16 amino acids. Germline V gene sequence: CDR1 MNHEY, CDR2 SMNVEV (reference sequence). CDR3 protein: CASSFTNRQRNTEAFF. The DNA for the CDR3 is TGTGCCAGCAGTTTTACTAATAGACAGCGGAACACTGAAGCTTTCTTT.

This clone has a single count. The rearrangement uses TRBV5-4 and TRBJ1-5; D may be TRBD1 (5 bases). The CDR3 runs to 14 residues. Germline loops: CDR1 SGHNT, CDR2 YYREEE (reference sequence). The V and J ends lost 0 bases and 3 bases respectively, with 7 bases between them. The chain's CDR3 is CASSLGGYNQPQHF. CDR3 coding DNA: TGTGCCAGCAGCTTGGGGGGCTACAATCAGCCCCAGCATTTT.

V usage is TRBV6-5 and J usage is TRBJ1-2; the match to TRBD1 covers 7 bases. Losses at the gene ends were 7 bases for V and 4 bases for J; bases not matched to a gene: 3. Germline-derived CDR1 and CDR2 are MNHEY and SVGAGI. The CDR3 covers 12 residues. The CDR3 region is CASTDRFYGYTF. In nucleotides, the CDR3 is TGTGCCAGCACGGACAGGTTCTATGGCTACACCTTC.

In this sample, this clone turned up a few times. This chain joins TRBV27 and TRBJ2-3, with 7 bases aligning to TRBD1. Trimming at V came to 5 bases and at J to 3 bases, leaving 2 bases not matched to a gene. The CDR3 has 13 residues. CDR1 is MNHEY, CDR2 SMNVEV, per germline (reference sequence). The CDR3 coding sequence is TGTGCCAGCAGTAAACAGGGGACAGATACGCAGTATTTT. It encodes CASSKQGTDTQYF.

The chain combines TRBV29-1 with TRBJ1-1; D perhaps matches TRBD1 (6 bases). The CDR3 loop spans 13 amino acids. The germline V and J ends were trimmed by 7 bases and 5 bases, with 17 bases remaining between them. The V gene's germline CDR1 is SQVTM and CDR2 ANQGSEA. CDR3 residues: CSANPRGDTEAFF. The CDR3 coding sequence is TGCAGCGCTAACCCCAGGGGAGATACTGAAGCTTTCTTT.

This chain's CDR3 is CAIGSTSDNEQFF. In DNA, the CDR3 is TGTGCCATAGGCTCCACTAGCGACAATGAGCAGTTCTTC. The chain has TRBV10-3 and TRBJ2-1; 7 positions match TRBD2. The CDR3 extends over 13 amino acids. Germline V gene sequence: CDR1 ENHRY, CDR2 SYGVKD. With V trimmed by 9 bases and J by 5 bases, 7 bases remained unmatched.

The chain uses TRBV10-3 and TRBJ1-1; 9 bases line up with TRBD1. The CDR3 spans 13 residues. The germline CDR1 and CDR2 sequences are ENHRY and SYGVKD. The V segment lost 4 bases and the J segment 6 bases; nucleotides outside the gene matches: 3. CDR3: CAISVDRGAEAFF. The CDR3 DNA is TGTGCCATCAGTGTCGACAGGGGGGCTGAAGCTTTCTTT.

V is TRBV30 and J is TRBJ2-7, with 8 bases fitting TRBD1. Losses at the gene ends were 3 bases for V and 7 bases for J; bases not matched to a gene: 11. Germline V gene lookup returns CDR1 GTSNPN and CDR2 SVGIG (reference sequence). CDR3 length: 14 amino acids. CDR3 amino acids: CAWSADRGNGEQYF. CDR3 DNA sequence: TGTGCCTGGAGCGCAGACAGGGGAAATGGGGAGCAGTACTTC.

V is TRBV28 and J is TRBJ2-1, with D possibly TRBD2 on 7 matching bases. With 4 bases removed from V and 2 bases from J, the gap between germline ends came to 18 bases. The CDR3 totals 17 residues. Germline CDR1 is MDHEN and CDR2 is SYDVKM. Here the CDR3 DNA reads TGTGCCAGCAGTTCAAGAAGAGGGGGGGGGCCCTACAATGAGCAGTTCTTC. Translation gives CASSSRRGGGPYNEQFF.

V and J are TRBV29-1 and TRBJ1-1; D is uncertain. Germline loops: CDR1 SQVTM, CDR2 ANQGSEA. Trimming removed 4 bases at V and 0 bases at J, with 6 bases between. This CDR3 has 12 amino acids. In DNA form, the CDR3 reads TGCAGCGTTGGTAATATGAACACTGAAGCTTTCTTT. Translated: CSVGNMNTEAFF.

J is TRBJ1-4 and V is TRBV7-9; no clear D gene. This CDR3 comprises 17 residues. Germline V CDR1 and CDR2: SEHNR, FQNEAQ (reference sequence). V dropped 2 bases and J dropped 8 bases, with 21 bases sitting between them. DNA of the CDR3: TGTGCCAGCAGCTTACCCCCCTCCAGCGGCATTTGGGAAAAACTGTTTTTT. Its translation is CASSLPPSSGIWEKLFF.

The gene calls are TRBV12-3 or TRBV12-4 and TRBJ1-1; TRBD1 aligns across 9 bases. The CDR3 extends over 13 amino acids. After removal of 5 bases from V and 4 bases from J, the junction contained 2 bases not matched to a gene. The CDR3 here is CASSDRGATEAFF. The DNA of the CDR3 is TGTGCCAGCAGTGACAGGGGGGCCACTGAAGCTTTCTTT.